This T cell receptor beta chain was captured by sequencing in a study of T cells in localized non-small cell lung cancer. Points from the study as a whole: The study sequenced only one region of the tumor. As a result, intratumor heterogeneity could not be excluded and remains possible. The highest T cell clonality was in uninvolved adjacent lung, above tumor.

About this clone: Its target is unknown.

Looked up from germline, CDR1 is LNHDA and CDR2 is SQIVND (reference sequence). The CDR3 is 16 residues long. Germline trimming cut 5 bases from V and 4 bases from J; bases unmatched to any gene: 11. Only in-frame clones appear in the TCRdb table, and some are missing; sequencing was by immunoSEQ multiplex PCR. The sample has 1,500 to 2,000 clones, approximately 30% seen once. The source was lung tumor tissue, collected before any cancer treatment. This sequence joins TRBV19 and TRBJ2-1, with 7 positions matching TRBD2. This clonotype was sampled from a female donor at least 60 years old with stage I squamous cell lung carcinoma. CDR3 in DNA: TGTGCCAGTAGTTCCCGGGGAGCGGGGCATTACAATGAGCAGTTCTTC. Translating gives CASSSRGAGHYNEQFF.